This T cell receptor beta chain was recovered during a study of response to subunit inactivated influenza vaccine. This clonotype was counted only a few times. As yet, its antigen is unknown. One end of the junction fails to match germline, which may point to a read error. In TCRdb, the RT-PCR reads were re-called with MiXCR into one record per CDR3 protein. The profile covers roughly 710,000 distinct CDR3 sequences, with 11% to 15% appearing a single time and less than 8.5% taken by the ten largest. Findings and caveats of the study: Authors suggested each seasonal influenza vaccination recruits few new T cells.

The CDR3 spans 13 residues. Germline loops: CDR1 DFQATT, CDR2 SNEGSKA (reference sequence). The specimen was PBMCs from blood, collected approximately 15 days before vaccination. The sequence was obtained from a man between 50 and 59 years old who received an inactivated influenza vaccine. The V gene is TRBV20-1, the J gene TRBJ2-3, with 13 bases lining up with TRBD2. DNA for the CDR3: TGCAGTGCAAGAGGACTAGCGGGGGAGGCGCAGTATTTT. Its protein product is CSARGLAGEAQYF.